A selection of T cell receptor beta chains follows, all from one sample in a study of blood T cell repertoires in COVID-19. Here immunoSEQ multiplex PCR was the method, and the copy in TCRdb shows in-frame clones only, minus some. Found here are 200,000 to 300,000 clones, 85% of them singletons; the top ten hold more than 6%. Input material: peripheral blood. These receptors were obtained from a woman in her fifties or sixties with active or convalescent COVID-19. Each CDR3 is given with its conserved first and last residue. The D gene is left open where the match is weak. Expanded clones get a size class; other rows say once, few or many, or leave the size out.

NA,NA,TRBJ2-1,TRBV14,TGTGCCAGCAGCCCACGAACGCCCGGTTTCAAGTTCTTC,CASSPRTPGFKFF
NA,NA,TRBJ2-1,TRBV3-1/TRBV3-2,TGTGCCAGCAGCTATACTAGGAATGAGCAGTTCTTC,CASSYTRNEQFF
NA,TRBD1,TRBJ1-6,TRBV5-1,TGCGCCAGCAGCTTTTCCGGGACAGGGAATTCACCCCTCCACTTT,CASSFSGTGNSPLHF
NA,TRBD2,TRBJ2-1,TRBV29-1,TGCAGCGTTGGGAGCGGGAGTGGGCAGTTCTTC,CSVGSGSGQFF
NA,TRBD2,TRBJ2-3,TRBV7-9,TGTGCCAGCAGCTTACTAGCGGGTAGCACAGATACGCAGTATTTT,CASSLLAGSTDTQYF
NA,TRBD2,TRBJ2-1,TRBV7-2,TGTGCCAGCACCTGGAGGGCGGGGGGGTACAATGAGCAGTTCTTC,CASTWRAGGYNEQFF
NA,NA,TRBJ1-3,TRBV9,TGTGCCAGCAGCGTAGGCGGGGGTGGAAACACCATATATTTT,CASSVGGGGNTIYF
NA,NA,TRBJ2-5,TRBV2,TGTGCCAGCACCCCTCTCGGACTACTCCGAGAGACCCAGTACTTC,CASTPLGLLRETQYF
NA,TRBD2,TRBJ2-3,TRBV27,TGTGCCAGCAGGGTATCCGGGACTAGCGGGAGCTTCAGCACAGATACGCAGTATTTT,CASRVSGTSGSFSTDTQYF
NA,TRBD2,TRBJ2-1,TRBV19,TGTGCCAGTAGTATGGGAGCGGGAGGGCACAATGAGCAGTTCTTC,CASSMGAGGHNEQFF
NA,NA,TRBJ1-5,TRBV28,TGTGCCAGCGGGCCGATTAGCAATCAGCCCCAGCATTTT,CASGPISNQPQHF
few,NA,TRBJ1-2,TRBV3-1/TRBV3-2,TGTGCCAGCAGCCAAGATACCCATACATACTATGGCTACACCTTC,CASSQDTHTYYGYTF
few,TRBD1,TRBJ1-5,TRBV9,TGTGCCAGCAGCGGGGGGACAGGCGGGCAGCCCCAGCATTTT,CASSGGTGGQPQHF
NA,TRBD2,TRBJ2-3,TRBV4-2,TGTGCCAGCAGCCAAGCCCGTCGACTAGCGGGGGTCACAGATACGCAGTATTTT,CASSQARRLAGVTDTQYF
NA,NA,TRBJ1-2,TRBV12-3/TRBV12-4,TGTGCCAGCAGTTTAGGGGAGCATGGCTACACCTTC,CASSLGEHGYTF
NA,TRBD2,TRBJ2-7,TRBV2,TGTGCCAGCAGCGACCCTACTCGGCTAGCGGGAGTCTCCTACGAGCAGTACTTC,CASSDPTRLAGVSYEQYF
few,TRBD1,TRBJ1-2,TRBV19,TGTGCCAGTAGCACCCGGACAGGGGGCCTACGGGGCTACACCTTC,CASSTRTGGLRGYTF
NA,TRBD2,TRBJ2-1,TRBV25-1,TGTGCCAGCAGTGAATATGGTCTAGCGGGGGGCCGGAATGAGCAGTTCTTC,CASSEYGLAGGRNEQFF
NA,TRBD1,TRBJ1-5,TRBV19,TGTGCCAGCGGTGACAGGGACGGGCAGCCCCAGCATTTT,CASGDRDGQPQHF
NA,TRBD2,TRBJ2-3,TRBV2,TGTGCCAGCAGCCCCGGACGGGGGGGCACAGATACGCAGTATTTT,CASSPGRGGTDTQYF
NA,TRBD2,TRBJ2-1,TRBV18,TGTGCCAGCTCACTACTGACTAGCGGGAGTGTGAATGAGCAGTTCTTC,CASSLLTSGSVNEQFF
few,TRBD1,TRBJ1-2,TRBV5-1,TGCGCCAGCAGCCGGGACAGGGTGGAGGGCTACACCTTC,CASSRDRVEGYTF